This TCR beta chain was sequenced during a study of response to subunit inactivated influenza vaccine. Overall study findings and caveats: The authors suggested that every seasonal influenza vaccination recruits few new T cells.

CDR1 is SGHDN, CDR2 FVKESK, per germline. Trimming removed 1 base at V and 3 bases at J, with 18 bases between. CDR3 length: 18 residues. On this clonotype itself: Its cognate antigen is unknown.

From the RT-PCR reads, TCRdb called clonotypes with MiXCR, one entry per CDR3 protein. This table holds approximately 530,000 distinct CDR3 sequences, 6.5% to 8% found once. The gene calls are TRBV14 and TRBJ1-4; possibly TRBD1 for D (6 bases). This TCR was sampled from a man aged 45-69 years who received an inactivated influenza vaccine. Here the sequenced sample was PBMCs from blood, taken around 25 months after vaccination. The CDR3 DNA follows: TGTGCCAGCAGCCAAGTTGGCGGGACACCGTCAGCTAATGAAAAACTGTTTTTT. It codes for CASSQVGGTPSANEKLFF.